These 19 T cell receptor beta chains were sequenced from one sample in a study of shared clonotypes between healthy human individuals. The protocol was immunoSEQ multiplex PCR, while the TCRdb copy is restricted to in-frame clones and leaves out a portion. The table has approximately 2,300,000 clones, less than 95% seen once. Material for sequencing was naive CD4+ T cells from PBMCs. Stated subset: CD45RA+ positively selected. All receptors come from a man between 18 and 35 years old in good health. Some clones in this sample may be carry-over from other donors' samples.

This chain uses TRBV11-3 with TRBJ2-5, with D unclear. There are 15 residues in the CDR3. Germline assignment: CDR1 SGHNT and CDR2 YENEEA. Trimming removed 5 bases at V and 0 bases at J, with 13 bases between. The CDR3 reads CASSRTWVNQETQYF. For the CDR3, the DNA is TGTGCCAGCAGCCGAACCTGGGTCAACCAAGAGACCCAGTACTTC.

Turning to this clone: This CDR3 is also generated by other DNA sequences in the sample. The chain joins TRBV5-1 to TRBJ2-3, with D perhaps TRBD1 or TRBD2 (5 bases each). Per germline, CDR1 SGHRS and CDR2 YFSETQ. Trimming cost V 6 bases and J 0 bases, with 14 bases left between them. This CDR3 spans 15 amino acids. CDR3 DNA sequence: TGCGCCAGCAATAGGGGCGGGCCCAGCACAGATACGCAGTATTTT. Its translation: CASNRGGPSTDTQYF. The full variable domain, its missing parts supplied by reference TRBV5-1 and TRBJ2-3, is KAGVTQTPRYLIKTRGQQVTLSCSPISGHRSVSWYQQTPGQGLQFLFEYFSETQRNKGNFPGRFSGRQFSNSRSEMNVSTLELGDSALYLCASNRGGPSTDTQYFGPGTRLTVL.

The chain has TRBV28 and TRBJ2-1, with 7 positions matching TRBD2. After removal of 6 bases from V and 7 bases from J, the junction contained 12 bases not matched to a gene. Germline V lookup: CDR1 MDHEN, CDR2 SYDVKM. The CDR3 has 15 amino acids. The CDR3 region has the DNA TGTGCCAGCAGGAGCCGGGACTACTTTGGTAATGAGCAGTTCTTC. It encodes CASRSRDYFGNEQFF.

The chain joins TRBV4-1 to TRBJ1-5; 11 bases match TRBD1. Germline V lookup: CDR1 MGHRA, CDR2 YSYEKL. J lost 8 bases, V lost 4 bases, and 4 bases had no gene match. CDR3 length: 14 amino acids. The CDR3 protein is CASSLGQGGKPQHF. As DNA, the CDR3 is TGCGCCAGCAGCCTGGGACAGGGGGGGAAGCCCCAGCATTTT.

As for this clone: Other DNA sequences in the sample encode the same CDR3. The chain recombines TRBV6-5 with TRBJ1-5; D call uncertain. This CDR3 comprises 15 residues. CDR1 is MNHEY and CDR2 is SVGAGI in the germline V gene. Trimming removed 5 bases from V and 2 bases from J, with 13 bases in between. CDR3 sequence: CASSPRGRGNQPQHF. The DNA for the CDR3 is TGTGCCAGCAGTCCCCGCGGAAGAGGCAATCAGCCCCAGCATTTT.

The chain combines TRBV7-3 with TRBJ2-1; 12 bases match TRBD2. Germline loops: CDR1 SGHTA, CDR2 FQGTGA. V was clipped by 3 bases and J by 8 bases; unmatched bases: 5. This CDR3 contains 15 residues. CDR3 sequence: CASSFRTSGNDEQFF. The CDR3 DNA is TGTGCCAGCAGCTTTCGGACTAGCGGGAACGATGAGCAGTTCTTC.

The table lists this clone with a few counts. Other DNA sequences within the sample encode an identical CDR3. This sequence joins TRBV6-1 and TRBJ1-1; the D gene is possibly TRBD1 (6 bases). V lost 6 bases, J lost 1 base, and 9 bases lay in between. Germline V lookup: CDR1 MNHNS, CDR2 SASEGT. The CDR3 totals 13 residues. The DNA of the CDR3 is TGTGCCAGCAGCGAGACAGGGAACACTGAAGCTTTCTTT. This codes for CASSETGNTEAFF.

V gene TRBV18 combines with J gene TRBJ2-7; D uncertain. The CDR3 is 15 amino acids. V was pared by 2 bases and J by 4 bases, with 15 bases between. Germline CDR1 and CDR2: KGHSH and LQKENI. In DNA form, the CDR3 reads TGTGCCAGCTCACCAGCTGCTACAGCCCTATACGAGCAGTACTTC. Translating gives CASSPAATALYEQYF.

The chain carries TRBV7-2 and TRBJ1-4; TRBD1 agrees at 7 bases. Trimming at V came to 3 bases and at J to 10 bases, leaving 8 bases not matched to a gene. Germline CDR1 SGHTA, CDR2 FQGNSA. The CDR3 runs 14 residues. The CDR3 is CASSFGTEGRKLFF. The CDR3, as DNA: TGTGCCAGCAGCTTTGGGACAGAAGGGAGAAAACTGTTTTTT.

V is TRBV5-1 and J is TRBJ2-7; 11 bases are a match to TRBD2. The trim removed 0 bases at V and 3 bases at J, leaving 2 bases unmatched. Germline loops: CDR1 SGHRS, CDR2 YFSETQ. This CDR3 spans 15 amino acids. CDR3 sequence (DNA): TGCGCCAGCAGCTTGGACACTAGCGGGAGCTACGAGCAGTACTTC. The encoded protein is CASSLDTSGSYEQYF.

The V call is TRBV7-3, the J call TRBJ2-2; 12 bases align to TRBD2. The CDR3 runs 17 residues. The germline CDR1 and CDR2 sequences are SGHTA and FQGTGA. Trimming at V came to 5 bases and at J to 3 bases, leaving 7 bases not matched to a gene. The CDR3 sequence is CASSPRGLAGHTGELFF. DNA for the CDR3: TGTGCCAGCAGCCCGAGAGGACTAGCGGGACACACCGGGGAGCTGTTTTTT.

This clone showed up just once. The chain joins TRBV5-1 to TRBJ1-4; D unclear. Germline V CDR1 and CDR2: SGHRS, YFSETQ. V lost 2 bases to trimming and J lost 8 bases, with 13 bases between them. The CDR3 consists of 14 residues. CDR3 in DNA: TGCGCCAGCAGCTTCCGACTCAGTGGCGAAAAACTGTTTTTT. This gives the protein CASSFRLSGEKLFF. Full variable domain (remainder filled in from reference TRBV5-1 and TRBJ1-4): KAGVTQTPRYLIKTRGQQVTLSCSPISGHRSVSWYQQTPGQGLQFLFEYFSETQRNKGNFPGRFSGRQFSNSRSEMNVSTLELGDSALYLCASSFRLSGEKLFFGSGTQLSVL.

Concerning this clone itself: At the DNA level, this CDR3 is encoded by other sequences in the same sample as well. The V gene is TRBV28, the J gene TRBJ1-6; TRBD1 aligns across 9 bases. Trimming at V came to 4 bases and at J to 8 bases, leaving 3 bases not matched to a gene. This CDR3 is 14 amino acids long. CDR1 is MDHEN, CDR2 SYDVKM, per germline. The CDR3 sequence: CASSSGQGDSPLHF. The CDR3 region has the DNA TGTGCCAGCAGTTCGGGACAGGGTGATTCACCCCTCCACTTT.

The rearrangement joins TRBV19 to TRBJ2-7; 9 nucleotides line up with TRBD1. The CDR3 sequence is 13 residues long. V trimming: 10 bases; J trimming: 6 bases; junction bases outside the gene matches: 10. The germline gives CDR1 LNHDA, CDR2 SQIVND (reference sequence). In DNA form, the CDR3 reads TGTGCCACCGATCGCGGGACAGGGTTCGAGCAGTACTTC. Encoded protein: CATDRGTGFEQYF.

About this clone: This CDR3 is also generated by other DNA sequences in the sample. The chain recombines TRBV9 with TRBJ2-7; 8 bases map to TRBD1. The CDR3 runs to 15 residues. The germline CDR1 and CDR2 sequences are SGDLS and YYNGEE. The V gene end was trimmed by 5 bases and the J gene end by 2 bases; junction bases not matched to a gene: 9. CDR3 amino acids: CASSRTGTGAYEQYF. The CDR3 nucleotides are TGTGCCAGCAGTCGTACCGGGACAGGAGCCTACGAGCAGTACTTC.

The V and J genes are TRBV6-1 and TRBJ2-7; D tentatively fits TRBD1 or TRBD2 (5 bases each). This CDR3 comprises 18 residues. Between the trimmed V and J ends, which lost 2 bases and 2 bases, there was a span of 22 bases. Germline V gene sequence: CDR1 MNHNS, CDR2 SASEGT. The CDR3 sequence: CASSEHLTGTETPYEQYF. The CDR3 nucleotides read TGTGCCAGCAGTGAACACTTAACCGGGACGGAGACCCCCTACGAGCAGTACTTC.

The chain is built from TRBV6-1 and TRBJ1-2; D is undetermined. V was cut by 5 bases and J by 6 bases, with 13 bases left in between. The CDR3 contains 13 residues. Germline V gene lookup returns CDR1 MNHNS and CDR2 SASEGT. The CDR3 DNA reads as TGTGCCAGCAGTCGTCAAGGAGGCGATGGCTACACCTTC. Amino acid sequence: CASSRQGGDGYTF.

The chain uses TRBV2 and TRBJ2-7, with D possibly TRBD1 on 6 matching bases. Germline V gene sequence: CDR1 SNHLY, CDR2 FYNNEI. Trimming took off 2 bases at V and 4 bases at J, with 15 bases between the two ends. This CDR3 contains 15 residues. Written as DNA, the CDR3 is TGTGCCAGCAGTGAACAACAGGGAGAGTTTTACGAGCAGTACTTC. It encodes CASSEQQGEFYEQYF. Combining the CDR3 with reference TRBV2 and TRBJ2-7 gives the whole variable domain EPEVTQTPSHQVTQMGQEVILRCVPISNHLYFYWYRQILGQKVEFLVSFYNNEISEKSEIFDDQFSVERPDGSNFTLKIRSTKLEDSAMYFCASSEQQGEFYEQYFGPGTRLTVT.

This clone occurred once. The V call is TRBV21-1, the J call TRBJ2-2; the table's D call of TRBD2 was not tested on the DNA. TRBV21-1 is designated a pseudogene. This CDR3 comprises 16 residues. The CDR3 region is CASSSRESFSGGELFF. CDR3 nucleotides: TGTGCCAGCAGCTCCCGGGAGAGCTTCTCGGGCGGGGAGCTGTTTTTT.